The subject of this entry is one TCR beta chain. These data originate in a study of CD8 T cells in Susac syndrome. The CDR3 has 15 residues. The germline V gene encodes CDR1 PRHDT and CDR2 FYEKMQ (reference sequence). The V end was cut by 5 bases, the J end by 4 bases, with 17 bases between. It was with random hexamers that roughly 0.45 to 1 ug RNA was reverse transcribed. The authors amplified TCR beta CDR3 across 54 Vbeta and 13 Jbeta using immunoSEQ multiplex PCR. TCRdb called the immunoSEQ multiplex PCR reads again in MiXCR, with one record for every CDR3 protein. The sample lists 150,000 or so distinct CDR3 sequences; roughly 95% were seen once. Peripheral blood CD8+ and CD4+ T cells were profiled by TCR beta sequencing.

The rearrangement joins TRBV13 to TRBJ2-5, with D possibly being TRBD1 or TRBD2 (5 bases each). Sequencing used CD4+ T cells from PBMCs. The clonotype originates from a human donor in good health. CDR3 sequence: CASSPHPLGTETQYF. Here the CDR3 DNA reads TGTGCCAGCAGCCCCCATCCTCTGGGGACAGAGACCCAGTACTTC.